Below, 18 T cell receptor beta chains from the same sample are listed, as sequenced in a study of T cell repertoires in cytomegalovirus infection. No antigen has been assigned to these receptors. A single record per CDR3 protein comes from TCRdb applying MiXCR to the reads. The sample records around 300,000 distinct CDR3 sequences, 20% to 25% being singletons. The sequencing here drew on cultured PBMCs, taken from culture after CMV antigen stimulation. All receptors derive from a human donor in good health (CMV status not recorded). Some clones in this sample may be carry-over from other donors' samples.

The J gene is TRBJ2-1, the V gene TRBV14, with 9 bases aligning to TRBD2. J gave up 3 bases and V 5 bases, and 8 bases lay outside the gene matches. Germline CDR1 reads SGHDN; CDR2 reads FVKESK. The CDR3 consists of 16 residues. This CDR3 is CASSYGLARLYNEQFF. The CDR3 nucleotides read TGTGCCAGCAGCTACGGACTAGCGCGACTCTACAATGAGCAGTTCTTC.

Points on this clonotype: Compared with germline, one end of the junction differs, possibly owing to a read error. J is TRBJ2-1 and V is TRBV5-6, with D perhaps matching TRBD1 (6 bases). From germline, CDR1 is SGHDT and CDR2 YYEEEE. The CDR3 loop spans 16 amino acids. The CDR3 nucleotides are TGTACCAGCAGCAGGCAGGGGCGCAGCCCCTACAATGAGCAGTTCTTC. The encoded protein is CTSSRQGRSPYNEQFF.

This clonotype was picked up a small number of times. The chain carries TRBV27 and TRBJ2-1, with 12 bases that match TRBD2. V dropped 2 bases and J dropped 9; count of bases not matched to a gene: 11. The germline V gene has CDR1 MNHEY and CDR2 SMNVEV (reference sequence). CDR3 size: 17 residues. The DNA of the CDR3 is TGTGCCAGCAGTTTAAGCCTTGGACTAGCGGGAATCGGTGAGCAGTTCTTC. It is translated as CASSLSLGLAGIGEQFF.

The count of this clonotype is one. The chain employs TRBV5-8 and TRBJ1-5; a possible D gene is TRBD1 (5 bases). This CDR3 spans 15 amino acids. CDR1 is SGHTS, CDR2 YDEGEE, per germline. Trimming left V 0 bases short and J 0 bases short, with 7 bases between. CDR3 bases: TGTGCCAGCAGCTTGGTCGACAGTAGCAATCAGCCCCAGCATTTT. Translation: CASSLVDSSNQPQHF.

Many counts were recorded for this clonotype. CDR3 bases: TGTGCCAGCAGCTTACTATCCCGGGCAGACTACGAGCAGTACGTC. Translation: CASSLLSRADYEQYV. The V and J genes are TRBV7-8 and TRBJ2-7; D unresolved. The V gene's germline CDR1 is SGHVS and CDR2 FQNEAQ. This CDR3 is built from 15 residues. V shed 2 bases and J shed 3 bases, with 14 bases lying between them.

J is TRBJ2-7 and V is TRBV15, with TRBD2 matching over 11 bases. The CDR3 length is 15 residues. CDR1 LNHNV and CDR2 YYDKDF come from the germline V gene (reference sequence). V lost 1 base and J lost 4; bases outside the gene matches: 3. The DNA of the CDR3 is TGTGCCACCAGCAGAGCCGGGACTAGCGGTTACGAGCAGTACTTC. It is translated as CATSRAGTSGYEQYF.

This clonotype has only a few counts. The chain recombines TRBV9 with TRBJ2-5; 13 bases match TRBD2. The V gene end was trimmed by 4 bases and the J gene end by 4 bases; junction bases not matched to a gene: 16. Germline V gene sequence: CDR1 SGDLS, CDR2 YYNGEE. The CDR3 covers 19 residues. CDR3 residues: CASSITGGGLAGFRETQYF. DNA for the CDR3: TGTGCCAGCAGCATTACAGGGGGGGGACTAGCGGGATTCCGAGAGACCCAGTACTTC.

Many counts were recorded for this clonotype. J is TRBJ1-3 and V is TRBV12-3 or TRBV12-4; perhaps TRBD1 as D (6 bases). There are 15 residues in the CDR3. V lost 2 bases, J lost 3 bases, and 11 bases lay in between. This CDR3 reads CASSLMGAGGNTIYF. CDR3 in DNA: TGTGCCAGCAGTTTAATGGGGGCTGGTGGAAACACCATATATTTT.

This clonotype occurred a few times. This chain joins TRBV20-1 and TRBJ1-1; tentative D call: TRBD1 (6 bases). The CDR3 length is 13 residues. The V and J ends lost 5 bases and 1 base respectively, with 11 bases between them. Germline V gene lookup returns CDR1 DFQATT and CDR2 SNEGSKA (reference sequence). The CDR3 region is CSALGHSNTEAFF. The CDR3 region has the DNA TGCAGTGCTCTGGGACACTCGAACACTGAAGCTTTCTTT.

This chain uses TRBV12-3 or TRBV12-4 with TRBJ2-2; unclear D gene. The CDR3 is 16 amino acids. Trimming took off 1 base at V and 1 base at J, with 10 bases between the two ends. The CDR3 nucleotides are TGTGCCAGCAGTTTAGTGCGGAACCTGAACACCGGGGAGCTGTTTTTT. Its protein is CASSLVRNLNTGELFF.

V gene TRBV28 combines with J gene TRBJ2-3; D not certain. The CDR3 sequence is 13 residues long. The V end was cut by 8 bases, the J end by 1 base, with 10 bases between. Looked up from germline, CDR1 is MDHEN and CDR2 is SYDVKM. The CDR3, as DNA: TGTGCCAGCGCCGTGGCGGGCACAGATACGCAGTATTTT. The encoded protein is CASAVAGTDTQYF.

The chain recombines TRBV6-6 with TRBJ2-5, with TRBD2 matching 9 bases. The CDR3 has 16 amino acids. CDR1 MNHNY and CDR2 SVGAGI come from the germline V gene (reference sequence). Unmatched junction bases numbered 3, after V lost 0 bases and J lost 1 base. CDR3 DNA sequence: TGTGCCAGCAGTTACTCCCTAGCGGGAAGCCAAGAGACCCAGTACTTC. Its protein is CASSYSLAGSQETQYF.

The chain couples TRBV7-3 to TRBJ2-1; 8 nucleotides agree with TRBD2. Germline values: CDR1 SGHTA, CDR2 FQGTGA. With 7 bases clipped from V and 0 bases from J, the junction kept 5 bases outside the gene matches. This CDR3 comprises 15 residues. In DNA, the CDR3 is TGTGCCAGCACACCCGGGACTAGCTCCTACAATGAGCAGTTCTTC. Translating it yields CASTPGTSSYNEQFF.

The rearrangement uses TRBV10-2 and TRBJ2-7, with 8 bases matching TRBD1. Trimming cost V 4 bases and J 4 bases; bases outside gene matches: 6. CDR1 is WSHSY and CDR2 is SAAADI in the germline V gene. This CDR3 contains 14 residues. The CDR3: CASSGTGILYEQYF. The CDR3 DNA follows: TGCGCCAGCAGTGGGACAGGGATACTTTACGAGCAGTACTTC.

The chain couples TRBV6-2 or TRBV6-3 to TRBJ2-7; D possibly corresponds to TRBD1 (6 bases). V dropped 6 bases and J dropped 1 base, with 10 bases sitting between them. This CDR3 has 13 residues. The V gene's germline CDR1 is MNHEY and CDR2 SVGEGT. In DNA form, the CDR3 reads TGTGCCAGCAGCAAACAGGGTTCCTACGAGCAGTACGTC. As protein: CASSKQGSYEQYV.

This clonotype was detected only a few times. The CDR3 sequence is CASSPQTGDYTEAFF. Here the CDR3 DNA reads TGTGCCAGCAGCCCCCAGACAGGGGACTACACTGAAGCTTTCTTT. The chain combines TRBV4-2 with TRBJ1-1, with 8 nucleotides matching TRBD1. The CDR3 length is 15 residues. Losses at the gene ends were 4 bases for V and 3 bases for J; bases not matched to a gene: 7. Germline assignment: CDR1 LGHNA and CDR2 YNFKEQ.

In its sample, this clonotype was seen many times. This sequence joins TRBV12-3 or TRBV12-4 and TRBJ2-3; no reliable D call. V dropped 2 bases and J dropped 0 bases, with 15 bases sitting between them. The CDR3 runs to 17 residues. The CDR3 spells CASSLPGSNPSTDTQYF. The CDR3 coding sequence is TGTGCCAGCAGTTTACCGGGCAGCAACCCTAGCACAGATACGCAGTATTTT.

The J gene is TRBJ2-5, the V gene TRBV6-2 or TRBV6-3; D possibly corresponds to TRBD1 (6 bases). The CDR3 has 16 amino acids. V lost 4 bases and J 2 bases, leaving 17 bases between the germline ends. CDR1 MNHEY and CDR2 SVGEGT come from the germline V gene. The CDR3 coding sequence is TGTGCCAGCAGTTTCACACCGGGACAAGAACAAGAGACCCAGTACTTC. Translation gives CASSFTPGQEQETQYF.